The 11 T cell receptor beta chains below come from one sample, sequenced in a study of blood T cell repertoires in COVID-19. Data came from immunoSEQ multiplex PCR; TCRdb stores just in-frame clones and leaves some out. Of approximately 280,000 clones detected, about 89% appear once; the ten largest clones hold about 2.7%. The sequenced material came from PBMCs or T cells enriched from blood (not recorded which). Receptors were obtained from a woman under 30 who had recovered from COVID-19.

The V gene is TRBV19, the J gene TRBJ1-2; a weak D match, TRBD1 (5 bases). V lost 3 bases and J 1 base, leaving 21 bases between the germline ends. Looked up from germline, CDR1 is LNHDA and CDR2 is SQIVND (reference sequence). The CDR3 is made up of 18 amino acids. The CDR3 sequence is CASSIMDLRGGSNYGYTF. CDR3 DNA sequence: TGTGCCAGTAGTATTATGGACCTGCGGGGGGGTAGTAACTATGGCTACACCTTC.

The CDR3, as DNA: TGTGCCACCAGTGTGAGCGGGAGCACAGATACGCAGTATTTT. It specifies CATSVSGSTDTQYF. The rearrangement joins TRBV24-1 to TRBJ2-3; maybe TRBD2 (6 bases). Per the germline V gene, CDR1 is KGHDR and CDR2 is SFDVKD. The V gene lost 5 bases and the J gene lost 0 bases, with 8 bases spanning the gap. This CDR3 region has 14 residues.

The chain is built from TRBV5-6 and TRBJ2-1; D gene unclear. Trimming removed 0 bases from V and 3 bases from J, with 4 bases in between. This CDR3 has 13 amino acids. Germline assignment: CDR1 SGHDT and CDR2 YYEEEE. The CDR3 nucleotides are TGTGCCAGCAGCTTGGCCTTCTACAATGAGCAGTTCTTC. Translating gives CASSLAFYNEQFF.

The genes are TRBV7-9 and TRBJ2-1; TRBD2 matches 9 bases. J gave up 7 bases and V 5 bases, and 9 bases lay outside the gene matches. CDR1 and CDR2 from the germline V gene are SEHNR and FQNEAQ (reference sequence). This CDR3 has 15 amino acids. The chain's CDR3 is CASSLLAGVENEQFF. The CDR3 DNA reads as TGTGCCAGCAGCCTCTTAGCGGGAGTGGAGAATGAGCAGTTCTTC.

J is TRBJ2-7 and V is TRBV19, with 7 bases that match TRBD1. J was trimmed by 7 bases and V by 2 bases; bases with no gene match: 14. Germline values: CDR1 LNHDA, CDR2 SQIVND (reference sequence). The CDR3 consists of 16 residues. In DNA, the CDR3 is TGTGCCAGTAGTATAACAGGGGAACTTGGGTATTGGGAGCAGTACTTC. Amino acids: CASSITGELGYWEQYF.

The J gene is TRBJ2-1, the V gene TRBV19; 9 bases map to TRBD2. The J segment lost 4 bases and the V segment lost 10 bases, leaving 14 bases of the junction unmatched. Germline CDR1 reads LNHDA; CDR2 reads SQIVND (reference sequence). The CDR3 contains 16 residues. For the CDR3, the DNA is TGTGCCACCCTAGGAAGCCTAGCGGGAAGTTACAATGAGCAGTTCTTC. Its translation: CATLGSLAGSYNEQFF.

This sequence joins TRBV13 and TRBJ2-5, with 11 positions matching TRBD2. CDR1 and CDR2 from the germline V gene are PRHDT and FYEKMQ (reference sequence). Unmatched junction bases numbered 1, after V lost 0 bases and J lost 4 bases. The CDR3 is 15 amino acids. CDR3 bases: TGTGCCAGCAGCTTAGGGACTAGCGGGACAGAGACCCAGTACTTC. It yields the protein CASSLGTSGTETQYF.

The chain employs TRBV27 and TRBJ2-7; maybe TRBD1 (6 bases). This CDR3 is 13 amino acids long. Germline V gives CDR1 MNHEY, CDR2 SMNVEV (reference sequence). V dropped 2 bases and J dropped 3 bases, with 8 bases sitting between them. This CDR3 reads CASSLTGNYEQYF. The CDR3 region has the DNA TGTGCCAGCAGTTTAACAGGGAACTACGAGCAGTACTTC.

V gene TRBV4-1 combines with J gene TRBJ2-2; possible D gene TRBD1, 6 bases. Trimming shortened V by 0 bases and J by 3 bases, and 8 bases separated the two germline ends. This CDR3 is 15 amino acids long. In germline, CDR1 is MGHRA, CDR2 YSYEKL. For the CDR3, the DNA is TGCGCCAGCAGCCAAGAACAGGGTGACACCGGGGAGCTGTTTTTT. Translating it yields CASSQEQGDTGELFF.

The chain links TRBV4-3 to TRBJ1-2; TRBD1 matches 9 bases. The germline V gene has CDR1 LGHNA and CDR2 YSLEER. The trim removed 0 bases at V and 5 bases at J, leaving 4 bases unmatched. There are 15 residues in the CDR3. The CDR3 DNA sequence: TGCGCCAGCAGCCAAGAAAACAGGGGGCCGTATGGCTACACCTTC. Protein sequence: CASSQENRGPYGYTF.

The chain joins TRBV3-1 (or the pseudogene TRBV3-2) to TRBJ1-5; the D gene is possibly TRBD1 (5 bases). CDR3 length equals 13 residues. V gave up 6 bases and J gave up 0 bases, with 6 bases separating them. From germline, CDR1 is LGHDT and CDR2 YNNKEL (reference sequence). CDR3 coding DNA: TGTGCCAGCAGGGGGGGTAGCAATCAGCCCCAGCATTTT. Amino acid sequence: CASRGGSNQPQHF.